These T cell receptor beta chains were read from a single sample in a study of blood T cells in healthy people across ages. TCRdb re-called the 5' RACE reads with MiXCR, one entry per CDR3 protein. The repertoire consists of 1.5 million to 2 million distinct CDR3 sequences, with more than 35% occurring once and the leading ten covering about 21%. The sample comprised blood. These TCRs come from a human donor in good health. Each CDR3 is given with its conserved first and last residue. A D gene is named only where the DNA matches it firmly. Not every row has a clone size; where given, it reads once, few, many or a size class.

>.|TRBV6-2/TRBV6-3|.|TRBJ2-4
TGTGCCAGCACCGTCCGGGGTGTCAAAAACATTCAGTACTTC
CASTVRGVKNIQYF
>.|TRBV20-1|TRBD1|TRBJ1-1
TGCAGTGCTAGGGATGACAGGGACACTGAAGCTTTCTTT
CSARDDRDTEAFF
>.|TRBV5-4|TRBD1|TRBJ2-7
TGTGCCAGCAGCCAGGACGGACAGGGGCCCTACGAGCAGTACTTC
CASSQDGQGPYEQYF
>few|TRBV20-1|.|TRBJ2-7
TGCAGTGCTAGGATCCAGTTGGGGAGCTACGAGCAGTACTTC
CSARIQLGSYEQYF
>.|TRBV5-1|.|TRBJ2-5
TGCGCCAGCAGCTCGGTTAGGGGTAGAAGAGAGACCCAGTACTTC
CASSSVRGRRETQYF
>many|TRBV20-1|TRBD1|TRBJ1-1
TGCAGTGCTAGAGATAGGAACAGGGGGCTTGAAGCTTTCTTT
CSARDRNRGLEAFF
>.|TRBV12-3/TRBV12-4|.|TRBJ2-1
TGTGCCAGCAGTGCAGGGTTCTACAATGAGCAGTTCTTC
CASSAGFYNEQFF
>.|TRBV5-1|.|TRBJ2-3
TGCGCCAGCAGCTTGACAGGGAATCTCCCCTACGAGCAGTACTTT
CASSLTGNLPYEQYF
>.|TRBV7-2|.|TRBJ2-6
TGTGCCAGCAGCCCTACGCGTTCCTCTGGGGCCAACGTCCTGACTTTC
CASSPTRSSGANVLTF
>.|TRBV7-6|TRBD1|TRBJ1-5
TGTGCCAGCAGCCGAGGGACAGCCTTTAATCAGCCCCAGCATTTT
CASSRGTAFNQPQHF
>.|TRBV6-6|.|TRBJ2-5
TGTGCCAGCAGTCCGAGACTCGACCACTCACTCCAAGAGACCCAGTACTTC
CASSPRLDHSLQETQYF
>.|TRBV10-3|.|TRBJ1-5
TGTGCCATCAGTGAGCCGGGACAGCCCCAGCATTTT
CAISEPGQPQHF
>.|TRBV6-1|.|TRBJ2-7
TGTGCCAGCACTTTGGCATATGTAGGGGGTCCCTACGAGCAGTACTTC
CASTLAYVGGPYEQYF
>.|TRBV4-2|.|TRBJ2-3
TGTGCCAGCAGCCAAGTTCAGGTACAATCCACAGATACGCAGTATTTT
CASSQVQVQSTDTQYF
>.|TRBV28|TRBD1|TRBJ2-7
TGTGCCAGCTTGGGACAGACAAACGAGCAGTACTTC
CASLGQTNEQYF
>few|TRBV24-1|.|TRBJ2-1
TGTGCCACCAGTCGTTCCGGGGGCCTACGCCTCAATGAGCAGTTCTTC
CATSRSGGLRLNEQFF
>once|TRBV18|TRBD2|TRBJ2-5
TGTGCCAGCTCACAGCGGGGGAGCGTTAAAAAGACCCAGTACTTC
CASSQRGSVKKTQYF
>.|TRBV5-6|TRBD2|TRBJ2-7
TGTGCCAGCACCAGGGAGTATGCTAGCGGGAACGAGCAGTACTTC
CASTREYASGNEQYF
>once|TRBV9|.|TRBJ2-7
TGTGCCAGCAGCGTACAGGAGACCAACGAGCAGTACTTC
CASSVQETNEQYF
>.|TRBV5-1|TRBD1|TRBJ2-1
TGCGCCAGCAGGTCGGGGGACAGGGGGTACAATGAGCAGTTCTTC
CASRSGDRGYNEQFF
>.|TRBV6-1|TRBD1|TRBJ2-7
TGTGCCAACAGTGAACTTTATGGGACAGACTATATTCCCTACGAGCAGTACTTC
CANSELYGTDYIPYEQYF
>.|TRBV7-2|TRBD2|TRBJ2-1
TGTGCCAGCAGCCCCCCTCCCGGGACTAGCACCAAAGAGACCCAGTTCTTC
CASSPPPGTSTKETQFF
>.|TRBV20-1|TRBD2|TRBJ2-5
TGCAGTGCTAGAAGGGCTAGCGGATATCAAGAGACCCAGTACTTC
CSARRASGYQETQYF
>few|TRBV29-1|.|TRBJ1-2
TGCAGCGCTGGGGACTATGGCTACACCTTC
CSAGDYGYTF
>few|TRBV7-2|.|TRBJ2-3
TGTGCCAGCAGCTTATGGACAACTACAGAAGGAGATACGCAGTATTTT
CASSLWTTTEGDTQYF
>few|TRBV13|.|TRBJ1-1
TGTGCCAGCAGCATACGACCCCCCTCCACTGAAGCTTTCTTT
CASSIRPPSTEAFF
>.|TRBV20-1|.|TRBJ2-5
TGCAGTACTTCATACTGGGACCAATGGGAGACCCAGTACTTC
CSTSYWDQWETQYF
>few|TRBV6-2/TRBV6-3|TRBD1|TRBJ2-7
TGTGCCAGCAGTTCGGACAGGGAGGAGTGGTACGAGCAGTACTTC
CASSSDREEWYEQYF
>.|TRBV4-1|TRBD2|TRBJ2-5
TGCGCCAGCAGCCCCGGGACTAGCGGGAGTAGAGAGACCCAGTACTTC
CASSPGTSGSRETQYF
>.|TRBV5-1|TRBD2|TRBJ2-1
TGCGCCAGCAGCTTGAATCCCGGGGGGGCCGGGAGTGAGCAGTTCTTC
CASSLNPGGAGSEQFF
>.|TRBV7-2|TRBD2|TRBJ2-1
TGTGCCAGCAGCTCCGGACTAGCTAACAATGAGCAGTTCTTC
CASSSGLANNEQFF
>.|TRBV24-1|TRBD1|TRBJ1-1
TGTGCCACCAGTGATCCCCGGGCCCGGGACAGGGAGAAAGCTTTCTTT
CATSDPRARDREKAFF
>few|TRBV12-3/TRBV12-4|.|TRBJ2-1
TGTGCCAACAGTTTTGTGGGCTACAATGAGCAGTTCTTC
CANSFVGYNEQFF
>.|TRBV5-1|.|TRBJ2-7
TGCGCCAGCAGCTTGGCCGGCAGTTCGGGCTACGAGCAGTACTTC
CASSLAGSSGYEQYF
>.|TRBV9|.|TRBJ2-3
TGTGCCAGCAGCGTAGCTACTACGACGCAAGATACGCAGTATTTT
CASSVATTTQDTQYF
>.|TRBV7-9|.|TRBJ2-7
TGTGCCAGCAGCTTAGTAAACGGATACGAGCAGTACTTC
CASSLVNGYEQYF
>.|TRBV6-6|.|TRBJ1-1
TGTGCCAGCAGCCCTCTTCGGACATCAACTGAAGCTTTCTTT
CASSPLRTSTEAFF
>.|TRBV5-1|TRBD2|TRBJ2-5
TGCGCCAGCAGCTTGTGGGGACTAGAGGAGACCCAGTACTTC
CASSLWGLEETQYF
>.|TRBV7-9|.|TRBJ2-7
TGTGCCAGCAGCTTAGGACTAGGGAAAGACGAGCAGTACTTC
CASSLGLGKDEQYF
>few|TRBV25-1|.|TRBJ1-2
TGTGCCAGCAGTGACATAGGAACAGCGACTGTTTATGGCTACACCTTC
CASSDIGTATVYGYTF
>few|TRBV28|.|TRBJ2-3
TGTGCCAGCAGTCCTCACAGGGTAGGCACAGATACGCAGTATTTT
CASSPHRVGTDTQYF
>few|TRBV25-1|.|TRBJ1-2
TGTGCCAGCAGCGACGGAAACAACTATGGCTACACCTTC
CASSDGNNYGYTF
>few|TRBV20-1|TRBD2|TRBJ2-1
TGCAGTGCACAGACCCGACTAGCGGGGGGCCCATACTCCTACAATGAGCAGTTCTTC
CSAQTRLAGGPYSYNEQFF
>few|TRBV5-1|.|TRBJ2-2
TGCGCCAGCAGAGTTAGGAACACCGGGGAGCTGTTTTTT
CASRVRNTGELFF
>.|TRBV14|.|TRBJ2-3
TGTGCCAGCAGCCAAGATGGCGGGTGGAGCACAGATACGCAGTATTTT
CASSQDGGWSTDTQYF
>.|TRBV7-3|.|TRBJ2-1
TGTGCCAGCAGCTTAGAGGGGGACCTCTACAATGAGCAGTTCTTC
CASSLEGDLYNEQFF
>.|TRBV6-1|.|TRBJ1-5
TGTGCCAGCAGTACCCCGTTAAATCAGCCCCAGCATTTT
CASSTPLNQPQHF
>few|TRBV4-3|.|TRBJ2-3
TGCGCCAGCAGCCAAGTGGACCCAGATACGCAGTATTTT
CASSQVDPDTQYF
>.|TRBV28|.|TRBJ2-7
TGTGCCAGCACAGAGGGGGGCGGGGAGACCTACGAGCAGTACTTC
CASTEGGGETYEQYF
>few|TRBV29-1|.|TRBJ1-2
TGCAGCGACACGGACCGGTCTAACTATGGCTACACCTTC
CSDTDRSNYGYTF
>once|TRBV30|.|TRBJ2-7
TGTGCCTGGAGCCGCGGACACCGTATCTACGAGCAGTACTTC
CAWSRGHRIYEQYF
>.|TRBV7-2|TRBD1|TRBJ1-2
TGTGCCAGCAGCACCCGGGACAGGGGGCTTTATGGCTACACCTTC
CASSTRDRGLYGYTF
>few|TRBV7-9|TRBD2|TRBJ2-5
TGTGCCAGCAGCTTAGAACTAGCGGGGGTAGAGACCCAGTACTTC
CASSLELAGVETQYF
>.|TRBV4-3|.|TRBJ1-2
TGCGCCAGCAGCCAAGATCCCGGGGGCGGCTATGGCTACACCTTC
CASSQDPGGGYGYTF
>.|TRBV4-1|.|TRBJ2-7
TGCGCCAGCAGCCCCTATGAGAGGGAATTCTACGAGCAGTACTTC
CASSPYEREFYEQYF
>few|TRBV4-3|.|TRBJ2-3
TGCGCCAGCAGCCAAGATCCGACAGAGGTAGATACGCAGTATTTT
CASSQDPTEVDTQYF
>once|TRBV10-3|.|TRBJ2-5
TGTGCCATCAGTAAGTCTTGGGTGAAAGAGACCCAGTACTTC
CAISKSWVKETQYF
>few|TRBV9|TRBD2|TRBJ2-7
TGTGCCAGCAGCGTAGGGGGTAGCGGGGTGAATACTCAGTACTTC
CASSVGGSGVNTQYF
>few|TRBV27|TRBD1|TRBJ2-7
TGTGCCACCTGGGGGACAGGGACCTACGAGCAGTACTTC
CATWGTGTYEQYF